This T cell receptor beta chain was obtained from a study of beta chain features in type 1 diabetes. Study-level results: Small HLA sub-analyses could not settle whether HLA shapes TCRB rearrangement. TCRB CDR3s from Type 1 diabetes patients were moderately but significantly shorter in all four CD4+ subsets.

The entirety of the isolated RNA underwent reverse transcription, so expressed TCRB transcripts were sequenced. Generated by immunoSEQ multiplex PCR, the TCRdb table keeps only in-frame clones and is missing some. Among 240,000 or so clones listed, over 11% were seen once. Every sorted population was more than 95% pure. Germline values: CDR1 MNHEY, CDR2 SVGAGI. V dropped 6 bases and J dropped 4 bases, with 15 bases sitting between them. CDR3 size: 14 residues. This clone was seen a few times. Its antigen remains unidentified. Sequenced input: naive CD4+ T cells from blood. The source is a young man with type 1 diabetes. The chain recombines TRBV6-5 with TRBJ1-1, with D unresolved. This CDR3 is CASSEQYSLTEAFF. CDR3 DNA sequence: TGTGCCAGCAGCGAACAGTACAGCCTCACTGAAGCTTTCTTT.